A selection of T cell receptor beta chains follows, all from one sample in a study of response to subunit inactivated influenza vaccine. TCRdb called the RT-PCR reads again in MiXCR, with one record for every CDR3 protein. The table lists roughly 180,000 distinct CDR3 sequences, 9.2% of them singletons. Sequenced material: non-naive T cells sorted from PBMCs, taken on the day of vaccination. These receptor sequences come from a man between 50 and 59 years old who received an inactivated influenza vaccine. Both conserved end residues are part of each CDR3. Each record gives: V gene, J gene, CDR3 protein.

TRBV6-5	TRBJ2-3	CASSYGPGGTTDTQYF
TRBV3-1	TRBJ2-7	CASSQGVGRMAYEQYF
TRBV20-1	TRBJ2-5	CSARTLETQYF
TRBV29-1	TRBJ2-4	CSVEDSGPKNIQYF
TRBV20-1	TRBJ2-6	CSARDLGASGDNVLTF
TRBV12-3/TRBV12-4	TRBJ1-6	CASSPTTGDSPLHF
TRBV3-1	TRBJ1-6	CASSRQEEVLNSPLHF
TRBV7-2	-	CASSSGLAGAGAQFF
TRBV12-3/TRBV12-4	TRBJ2-2	CASSGHLLTGELFF
TRBV12-3/TRBV12-4	TRBJ1-5	CASSLSGGRGNQPQHF
TRBV2	TRBJ2-2	CASIMTGWATGELFF
TRBV1	TRBJ1-6	CASSEDTAHNSPLHF
TRBV6-5	TRBJ2-3	CASSLGGLSTDTQYF
TRBV4-2	TRBJ1-5	CASSQGTVNQPQHF
TRBV7-2	TRBJ2-7	CASSLGTTGTFHEQYF
TRBV5-1	TRBJ2-7	CASRRDRSYEQYF
TRBV12-3/TRBV12-4	TRBJ2-3	CASRLGWGDTSSTDTQYF
TRBV29-1	TRBJ1-2	CSVGVRGHYGYTF
TRBV6-5	TRBJ2-4	CASSYMDIQYF
TRBV7-9	TRBJ2-2	CASSLAGSGELFF
TRBV6-1	TRBJ2-1	CASRPRTSGDYNEQFF
TRBV10-3	TRBJ1-1	CAISELQGINTEAFF